This T cell receptor (beta chain) is from a study of CD4 T cells in relation to SARS-CoV-2 and coronaviruses (dated by TCRdb to about 2021). Turning to the overall study: In the ViraFEST assay, PBMCs were cultured with antigen for less than 11 days, after which TCR beta CDR3s were sequenced to identify clonal expansions specific to the antigen. Of the roughly 12 convalescent patients, 8 were male and 4 were female, and two of the subjects were Hispanic. A median age of around 38 years, with a range of about 20 to 75 years, was recorded for the full convalescent cohort of around 12 patients. The Adaptive Biotechnologies TCR-sequencing kit was used to sequence samples from a few pre-COVID donors and the naive versus memory experiments, whereas other data were Illumina-based. At the level of individual TCR clonotypes, the study measured memory CD4+ T cell crossreactivity between SARS-CoV-2 spike protein and common cold coronavirus spike proteins. Shared crossreactive spike epitopes were mapped to their HLA restriction using patient-derived lymphoblastoid cell lines. Expansion assays from other donors in the study were sequenced with a different, Illumina-based TCR-beta assay.

From cysteine to phenylalanine, the CDR3 is 11 amino acids long. Only the CDR3 DNA is retained, 33 bases long and in frame from the first base. V and J are truncated by 5 bases and 9 bases respectively, leaving an intervening sequence of 8 bases. CDR1 SGHTA and CDR2 FQGTGA were looked up in the germline V gene. Paper-wide results and their limitations: The study was constrained by small numbers of patients and of tested TCRs. Memory CD4+ clonotypes crossrecognizing SARS-CoV-2 and at least one common cold coronavirus spike were found in roughly 65% of donors. Naive versus memory sequencing indicated the assay detects memory recall responses rather than primary responses primed during culture. Because no donor provided both pre-pandemic and post-infection samples, tracing the source of pre-existing responses was limited. Compared with monoreactive clones, crossreactive clones had significantly weaker SARS-CoV-2-driven expansion, a result consistent with antigenic imprinting. Crossreactivity analysis was centred on spike protein, so crossreactivity against other viral proteins was not assessed.

Notes on this clone: Its antigen is currently not known. No base qualities exist here, and no much larger clone lies one base off it.

Naive and memory CD4+ T cells were separated from cryopreserved PBMCs by first enriching for CD4 and then performing EasySep naive CD4+ T cell enrichment. Sorted naive or memory CD4+ T cells (10^5) were grown at a 1:1 ratio with T cell-depleted PBMCs and CEF peptides for roughly 9 days. Each peptide culture condition was generally run in triplicate replicate wells. Ficoll-Paque PLUS gradient centrifugation was used to isolate PBMCs from either whole blood or leukapheresis product. PBMCs were either cryopreserved at -140 degrees C or used fresh in the expansion assay. The QIAamp Micro DNA Kit was used to extract genomic DNA from the CD4+ T cells. DNA from CEF-cultured naive and memory CD4+ T cells underwent immunoSEQ TCR-beta sequencing at survey level. Per the source publication's procedure: Preprocessing removed nonproductive sequences and CDR3s not starting with C, not ending with F or W, or shorter than 7 amino acids. The MANAFEST web app identified antigen-specific clonotypes based on expansion compared with the reference and other culture wells. A clone was considered positive if the clone showed significant expansion compared with the reference culture in 2 of 3 replicate wells at an FDR below 0.05. For a clone to be considered positive, significant expansion relative to all other tandem wells and an odds ratio above 5 were also required. Cultured and uncultured naive and memory CD4+ repertoires were searched for previously identified spike- and CEF-reactive CDR3s. Pairwise Levenshtein distance, computed with the stringdist R package after three terminal residues were trimmed from each end, was used as the measure of CDR3 homology. TCRdb's version of the immuneACCESS table is confined to in-frame rearrangements and falls short of the full clone set. An unresolved V gene accounts for under half of the shortfall where checked; the remainder is of unknown origin. For V, J and clone size, that table is used; D and trimming come from the DNA. Within this sample are 35,000 to 40,000 clones, with 82% of them counted one time only. The ten largest clones capture 4.5% of the sample.

The origin of this receptor is an adult with COVID-19. Recombination linked TRBV7-3 to TRBJ2-1; 6 matching bases give a weak D call of TRBD2. Sequencing input: naive CD4+ T cells from PBMCs, cultured in vitro. The sample's cell subset or site, from its label and the paper: naive CD4+ T cells isolated by negative enrichment. The CDR3 loop reads CASSARGEQFF. The DNA is TGTGCCAGCAGCGCGCGGGGTGAGCAGTTCTTC.